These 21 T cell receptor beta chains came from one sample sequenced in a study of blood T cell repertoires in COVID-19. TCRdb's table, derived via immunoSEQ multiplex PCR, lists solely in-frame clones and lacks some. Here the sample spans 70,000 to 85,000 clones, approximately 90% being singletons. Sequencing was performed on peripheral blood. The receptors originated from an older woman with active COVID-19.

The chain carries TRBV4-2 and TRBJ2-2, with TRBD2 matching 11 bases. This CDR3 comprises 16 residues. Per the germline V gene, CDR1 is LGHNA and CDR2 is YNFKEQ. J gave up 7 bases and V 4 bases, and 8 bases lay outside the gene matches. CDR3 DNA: TGTGCCAGCAGCCCTCATAGCGGGAGGGCTGGCGGGGAGCTGTTTTTT. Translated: CASSPHSGRAGGELFF.

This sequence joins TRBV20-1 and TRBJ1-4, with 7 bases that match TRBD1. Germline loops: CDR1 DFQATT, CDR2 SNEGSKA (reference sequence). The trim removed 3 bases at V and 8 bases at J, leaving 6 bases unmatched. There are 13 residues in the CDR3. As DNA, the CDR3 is TGCAGTGCTAGTCAGGGGGATCTGGAAAAACTGTTTTTT. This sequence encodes CSASQGDLEKLFF.

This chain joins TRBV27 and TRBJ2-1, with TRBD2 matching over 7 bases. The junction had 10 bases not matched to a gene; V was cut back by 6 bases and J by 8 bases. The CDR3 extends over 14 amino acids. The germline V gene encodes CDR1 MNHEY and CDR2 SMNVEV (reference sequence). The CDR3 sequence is CASSQTWGGDEQFF. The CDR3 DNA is TGTGCCAGCAGCCAGACGTGGGGAGGGGATGAGCAGTTCTTC.

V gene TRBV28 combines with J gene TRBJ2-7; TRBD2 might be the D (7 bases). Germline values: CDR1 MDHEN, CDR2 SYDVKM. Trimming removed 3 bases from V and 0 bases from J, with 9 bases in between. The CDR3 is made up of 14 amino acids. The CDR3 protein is CASSLGGASYEQYF. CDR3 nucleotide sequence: TGTGCCAGCAGTTTGGGGGGGGCCTCCTACGAGCAGTACTTC.

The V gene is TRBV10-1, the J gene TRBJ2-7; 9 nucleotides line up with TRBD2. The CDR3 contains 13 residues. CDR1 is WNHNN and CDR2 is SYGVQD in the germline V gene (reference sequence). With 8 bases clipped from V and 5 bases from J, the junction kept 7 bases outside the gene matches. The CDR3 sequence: CASPGGRGHEQYF. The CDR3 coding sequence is TGCGCCAGCCCCGGCGGGAGGGGCCACGAGCAGTACTTC.

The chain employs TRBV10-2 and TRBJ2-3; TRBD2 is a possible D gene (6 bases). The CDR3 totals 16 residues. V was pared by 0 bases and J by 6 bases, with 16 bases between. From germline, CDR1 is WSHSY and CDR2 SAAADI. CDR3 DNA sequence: TGCGCCAGCAGTGAGTCTGGGGCGGGGTGGACCGATACGCAGTATTTT. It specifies CASSESGAGWTDTQYF.

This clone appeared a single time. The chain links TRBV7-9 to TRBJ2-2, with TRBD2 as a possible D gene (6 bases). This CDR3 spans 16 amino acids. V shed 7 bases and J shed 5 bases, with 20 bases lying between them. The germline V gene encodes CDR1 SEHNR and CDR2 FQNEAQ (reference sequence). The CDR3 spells CASIPKWGSGTGELFF. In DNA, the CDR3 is TGTGCCAGCATACCGAAGTGGGGAAGCGGGACCGGGGAGCTGTTTTTT.

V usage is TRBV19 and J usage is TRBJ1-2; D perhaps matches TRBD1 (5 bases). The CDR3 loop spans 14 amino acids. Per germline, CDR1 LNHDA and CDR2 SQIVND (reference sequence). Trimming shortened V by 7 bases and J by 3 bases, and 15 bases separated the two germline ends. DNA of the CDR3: TGTGCCAGTAACAAAGGGGAGGCCTACTATGGCTACACCTTC. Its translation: CASNKGEAYYGYTF. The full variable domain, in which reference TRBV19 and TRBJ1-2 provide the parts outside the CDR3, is DGGITQSPKYLFRKEGQNVTLSCEQNLNHDAMYWYRQDPGQGLRLIYYSQIVNDFQKGDIAEGYSVSREKKESFPLTVTSAQKNPTAFYLCASNKGEAYYGYTFGSGTRLTVV.

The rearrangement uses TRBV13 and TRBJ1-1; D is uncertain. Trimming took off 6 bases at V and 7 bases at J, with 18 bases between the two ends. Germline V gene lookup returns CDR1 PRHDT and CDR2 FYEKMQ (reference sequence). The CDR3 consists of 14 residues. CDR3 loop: CASSSDFFRGEAFF. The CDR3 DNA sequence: TGTGCCAGCAGTTCGGACTTCTTCCGGGGTGAAGCTTTCTTT.

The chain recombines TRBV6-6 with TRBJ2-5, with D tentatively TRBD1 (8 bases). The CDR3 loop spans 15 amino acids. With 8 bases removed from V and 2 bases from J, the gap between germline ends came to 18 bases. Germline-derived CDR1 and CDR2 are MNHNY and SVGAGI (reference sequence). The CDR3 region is CASQARGTGQETQYF. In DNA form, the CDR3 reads TGTGCCAGCCAAGCGCGGGGGACAGGACAAGAGACCCAGTACTTC.

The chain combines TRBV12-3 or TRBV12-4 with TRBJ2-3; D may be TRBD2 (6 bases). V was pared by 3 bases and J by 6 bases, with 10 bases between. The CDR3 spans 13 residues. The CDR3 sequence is CASSFDGGDTQYF. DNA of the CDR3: TGTGCCAGCAGTTTTGATGGGGGGGATACGCAGTATTTT.

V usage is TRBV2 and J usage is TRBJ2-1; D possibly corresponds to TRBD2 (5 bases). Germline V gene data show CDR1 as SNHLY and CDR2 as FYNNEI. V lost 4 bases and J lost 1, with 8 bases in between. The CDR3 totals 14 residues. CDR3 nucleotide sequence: TGTGCCAGCAGTGTAGGAGGTTCCTACAATGAGCAGTTCTTC. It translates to CASSVGGSYNEQFF.

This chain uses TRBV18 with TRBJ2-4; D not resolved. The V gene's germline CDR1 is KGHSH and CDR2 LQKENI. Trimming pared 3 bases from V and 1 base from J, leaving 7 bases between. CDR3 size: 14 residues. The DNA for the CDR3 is TGTGCCAGCTCACCCGAAGCGGCCAAAAACATTCAGTACTTC. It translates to CASSPEAAKNIQYF.

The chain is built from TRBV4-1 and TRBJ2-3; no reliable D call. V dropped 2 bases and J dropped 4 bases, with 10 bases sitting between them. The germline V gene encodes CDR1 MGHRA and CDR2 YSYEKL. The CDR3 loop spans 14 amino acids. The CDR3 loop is CASSQRNRADTQYF. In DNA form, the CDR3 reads TGCGCCAGCAGCCAACGAAATCGGGCAGATACGCAGTATTTT.

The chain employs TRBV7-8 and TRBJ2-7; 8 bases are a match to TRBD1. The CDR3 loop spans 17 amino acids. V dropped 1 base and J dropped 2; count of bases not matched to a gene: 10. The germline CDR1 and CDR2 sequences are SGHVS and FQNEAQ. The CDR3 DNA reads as TGTGCCAGCAGCTTAGAGGCTTTTGGACAGGGACCCTACGAGCAGTACTTC. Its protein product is CASSLEAFGQGPYEQYF. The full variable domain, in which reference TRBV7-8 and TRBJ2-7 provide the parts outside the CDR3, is GAGVSQSPRYKVAKRGQDVALRCDPISGHVSLFWYQQALGQGPEFLTYFQNEAQLDKSGLPSDRFFAERPEGSVSTLKIQRTQQEDSAVYLCASSLEAFGQGPYEQYFGPGTRLTVT.

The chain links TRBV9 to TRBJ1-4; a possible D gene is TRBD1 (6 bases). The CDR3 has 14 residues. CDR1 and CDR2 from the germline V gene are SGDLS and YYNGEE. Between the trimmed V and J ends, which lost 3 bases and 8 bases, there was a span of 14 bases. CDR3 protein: CASSAQGQREKLFF. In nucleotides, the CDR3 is TGTGCCAGCAGCGCCCAGGGGCAGCGGGAAAAACTGTTTTTT.

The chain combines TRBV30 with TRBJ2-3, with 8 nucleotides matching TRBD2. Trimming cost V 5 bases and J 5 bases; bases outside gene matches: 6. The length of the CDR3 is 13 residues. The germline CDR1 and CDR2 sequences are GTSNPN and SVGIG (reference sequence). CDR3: CAWASGSGDTQYF. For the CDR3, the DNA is TGTGCCTGGGCAAGCGGGAGTGGAGATACGCAGTATTTT.

The CDR3 loop is CASRPTSGAYNEQFF. As DNA, the CDR3 is TGCGCCAGCAGGCCAACTAGCGGAGCCTACAATGAGCAGTTCTTC. V is TRBV4-1 and J is TRBJ2-1; 8 positions match TRBD2. The germline V gene has CDR1 MGHRA and CDR2 YSYEKL. CDR3 size: 15 residues. The V gene end was trimmed by 6 bases and the J gene end by 2 bases; junction bases not matched to a gene: 6.

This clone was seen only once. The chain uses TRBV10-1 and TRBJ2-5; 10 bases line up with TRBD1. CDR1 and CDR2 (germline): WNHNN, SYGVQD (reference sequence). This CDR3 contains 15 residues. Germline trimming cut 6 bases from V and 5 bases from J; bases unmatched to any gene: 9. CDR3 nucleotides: TGCGCCAGCAGCGACCCGACAGGGGGCGCGGAGACCCAGTACTTC. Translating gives CASSDPTGGAETQYF.

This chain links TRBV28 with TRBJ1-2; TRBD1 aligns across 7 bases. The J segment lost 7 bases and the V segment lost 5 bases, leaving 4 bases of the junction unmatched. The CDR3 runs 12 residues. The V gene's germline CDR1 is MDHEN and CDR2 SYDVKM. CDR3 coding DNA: TGTGCCAGCAGTATCAACAGGGGTGGCTACACCTTC. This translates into CASSINRGGYTF.

The CDR3 DNA sequence: TGTGCCAGTTCTAAGATCGGGACTAGCGGCCAAGAGACCCAGTACTTC. It specifies CASSKIGTSGQETQYF. The chain recombines TRBV19 with TRBJ2-5, with TRBD2 matching 11 bases. CDR1 and CDR2 (germline): LNHDA, SQIVND (reference sequence). The CDR3 has 16 residues. V gave up 8 bases and J gave up 1 base; unmatched junction bases: 9.